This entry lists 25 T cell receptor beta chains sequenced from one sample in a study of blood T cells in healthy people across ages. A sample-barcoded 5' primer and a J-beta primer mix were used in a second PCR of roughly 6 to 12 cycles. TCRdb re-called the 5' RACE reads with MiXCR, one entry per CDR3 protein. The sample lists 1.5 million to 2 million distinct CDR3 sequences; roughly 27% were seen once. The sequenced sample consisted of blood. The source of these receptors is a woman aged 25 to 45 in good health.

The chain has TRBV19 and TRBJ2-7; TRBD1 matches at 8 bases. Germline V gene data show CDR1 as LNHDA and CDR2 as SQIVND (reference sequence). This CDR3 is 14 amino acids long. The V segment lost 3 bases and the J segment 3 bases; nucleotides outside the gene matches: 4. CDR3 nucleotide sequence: TGTGCCAGTAGTATCGGGACAGGTCTCTACGAGCAGTACTTC. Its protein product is CASSIGTGLYEQYF.

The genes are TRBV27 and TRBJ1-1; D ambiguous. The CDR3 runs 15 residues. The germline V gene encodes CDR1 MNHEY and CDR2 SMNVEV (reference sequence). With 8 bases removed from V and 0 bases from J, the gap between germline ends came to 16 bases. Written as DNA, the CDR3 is TGTGCCAGCCTCAGGACGGCTATGATGAACACTGAAGCTTTCTTT. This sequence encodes CASLRTAMMNTEAFF.

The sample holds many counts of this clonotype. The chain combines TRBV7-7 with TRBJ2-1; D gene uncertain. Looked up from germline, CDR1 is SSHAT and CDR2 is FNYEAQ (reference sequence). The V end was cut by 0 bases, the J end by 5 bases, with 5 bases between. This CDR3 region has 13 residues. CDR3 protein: CASSLAANNEQFF. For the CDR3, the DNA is TGTGCCAGCAGCTTAGCGGCAAACAATGAGCAGTTCTTC.

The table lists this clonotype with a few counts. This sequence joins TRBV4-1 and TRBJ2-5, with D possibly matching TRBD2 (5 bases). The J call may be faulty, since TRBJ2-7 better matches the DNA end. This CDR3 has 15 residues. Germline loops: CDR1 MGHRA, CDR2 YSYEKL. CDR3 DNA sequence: TGCGCCAGCAGCCAAGTGGGAGCTCCGATGGACGAGCAGTACTTC. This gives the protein CASSQVGAPMDEQYF.

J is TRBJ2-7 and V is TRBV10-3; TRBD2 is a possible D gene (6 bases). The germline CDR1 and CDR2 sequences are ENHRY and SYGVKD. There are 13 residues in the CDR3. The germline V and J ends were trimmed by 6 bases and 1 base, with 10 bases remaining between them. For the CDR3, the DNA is TGTGCCATCAGGTCGGGAGCGTCCTACGAGCAGTACTTC. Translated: CAIRSGASYEQYF.

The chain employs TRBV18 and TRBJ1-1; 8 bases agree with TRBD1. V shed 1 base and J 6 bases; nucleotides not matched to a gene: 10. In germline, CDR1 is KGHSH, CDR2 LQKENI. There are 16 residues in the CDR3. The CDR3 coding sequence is TGTGCCAGCTCACCACGGGACCGACAGGGGATACCTGAAGCTTTCTTT. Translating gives CASSPRDRQGIPEAFF.

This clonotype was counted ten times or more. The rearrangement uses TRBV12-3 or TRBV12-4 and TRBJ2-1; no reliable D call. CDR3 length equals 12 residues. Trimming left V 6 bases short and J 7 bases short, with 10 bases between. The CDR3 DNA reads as TGTGCCAGCAGCCCCATAGATAATGAGCAGTTCTTC. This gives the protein CASSPIDNEQFF.

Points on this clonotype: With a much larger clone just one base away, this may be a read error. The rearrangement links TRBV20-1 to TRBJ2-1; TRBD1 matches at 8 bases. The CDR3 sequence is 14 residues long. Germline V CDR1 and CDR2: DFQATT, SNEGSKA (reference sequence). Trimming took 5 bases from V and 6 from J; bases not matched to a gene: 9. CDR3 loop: CSARTGLAVNEQFF. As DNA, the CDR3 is TGCAGTGCTCGGACAGGGTTAGCGGTCAATGAGCAGTTCTTC.

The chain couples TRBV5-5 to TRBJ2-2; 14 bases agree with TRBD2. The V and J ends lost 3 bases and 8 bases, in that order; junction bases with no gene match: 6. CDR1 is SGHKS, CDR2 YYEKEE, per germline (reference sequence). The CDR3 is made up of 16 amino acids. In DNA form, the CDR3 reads TGTGCCAGCAGCTCGGGGACTAGCGGGGGAGCGGGGGAGCTGTTTTTT. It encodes CASSSGTSGGAGELFF.

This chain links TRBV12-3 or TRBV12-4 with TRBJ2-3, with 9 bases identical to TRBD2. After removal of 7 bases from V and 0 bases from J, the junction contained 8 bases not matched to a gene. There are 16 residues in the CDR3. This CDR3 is CASIKGAGGSTDTQYF. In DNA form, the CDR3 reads TGTGCCAGCATCAAAGGGGCGGGGGGGAGCACAGATACGCAGTATTTT.

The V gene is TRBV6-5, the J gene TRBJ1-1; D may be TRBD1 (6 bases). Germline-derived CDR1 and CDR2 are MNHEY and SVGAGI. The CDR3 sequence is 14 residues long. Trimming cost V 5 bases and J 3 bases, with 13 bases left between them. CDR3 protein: CASSVGAGDTEAFF. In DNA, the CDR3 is TGTGCCAGCAGTGTGGGGGCGGGTGACACTGAAGCTTTCTTT.

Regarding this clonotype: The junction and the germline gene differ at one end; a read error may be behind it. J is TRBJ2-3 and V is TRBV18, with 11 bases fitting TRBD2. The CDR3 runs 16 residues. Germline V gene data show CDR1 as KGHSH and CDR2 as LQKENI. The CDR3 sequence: CAGSPSSGRRRDTQYF. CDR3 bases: TGTGCCGGCTCACCTTCTAGCGGGAGGCGGCGAGATACGCAGTATTTT.

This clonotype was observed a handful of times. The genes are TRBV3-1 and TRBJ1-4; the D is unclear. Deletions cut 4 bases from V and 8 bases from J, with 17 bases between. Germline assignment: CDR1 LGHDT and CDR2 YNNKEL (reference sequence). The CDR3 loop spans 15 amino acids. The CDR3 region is CASSPATNDPEKLFF. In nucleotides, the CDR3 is TGTGCCAGCAGCCCGGCCACTAACGACCCAGAAAAACTGTTTTTT.

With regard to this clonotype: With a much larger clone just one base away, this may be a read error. CDR3 nucleotide sequence: TGCGCCAGCGGCTTGGGTGGTAGCGGCGGAGAGCAGTACTTC. Its protein is CASGLGGSGGEQYF. The genes are TRBV5-1 and TRBJ2-7; maybe TRBD2 (6 bases). The germline V gene has CDR1 SGHRS and CDR2 YFSETQ. CDR3 length: 14 residues.

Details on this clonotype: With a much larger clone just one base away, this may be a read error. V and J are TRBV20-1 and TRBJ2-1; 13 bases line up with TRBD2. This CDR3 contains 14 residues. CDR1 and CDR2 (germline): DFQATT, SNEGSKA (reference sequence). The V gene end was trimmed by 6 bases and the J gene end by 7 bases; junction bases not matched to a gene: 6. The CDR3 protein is CSAHGLAGENEQFF. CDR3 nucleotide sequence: TGCAGTGCCCACGGACTAGCGGGAGAAAATGAGCAGTTCTTC.

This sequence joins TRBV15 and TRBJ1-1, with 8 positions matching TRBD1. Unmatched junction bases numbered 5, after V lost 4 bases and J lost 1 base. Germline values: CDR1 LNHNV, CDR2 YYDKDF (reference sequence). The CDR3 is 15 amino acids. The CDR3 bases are TGTGCCACCAGCACCTCCGGGACAGGGAACACTGAAGCTTTCTTT. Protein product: CATSTSGTGNTEAFF.

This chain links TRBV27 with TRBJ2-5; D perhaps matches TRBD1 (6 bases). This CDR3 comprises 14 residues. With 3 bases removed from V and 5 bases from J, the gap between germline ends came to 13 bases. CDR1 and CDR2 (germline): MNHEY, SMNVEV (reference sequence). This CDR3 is CASSFNRAGETQYF. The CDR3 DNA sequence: TGTGCCAGCAGTTTTAACAGGGCGGGCGAGACCCAGTACTTC.

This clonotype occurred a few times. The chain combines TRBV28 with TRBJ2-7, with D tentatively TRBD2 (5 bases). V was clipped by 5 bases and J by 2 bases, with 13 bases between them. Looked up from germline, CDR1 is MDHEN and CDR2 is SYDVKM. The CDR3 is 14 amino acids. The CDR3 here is CASSTPGLPYEQYF. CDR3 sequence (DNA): TGTGCCAGCAGTACCCCGGGGTTACCCTACGAGCAGTACTTC.

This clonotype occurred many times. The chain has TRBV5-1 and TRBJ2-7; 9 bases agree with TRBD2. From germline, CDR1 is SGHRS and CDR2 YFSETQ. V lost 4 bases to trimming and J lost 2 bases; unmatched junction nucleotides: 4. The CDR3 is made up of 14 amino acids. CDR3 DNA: TGCGCCAGCAGCGGCGGGGGGGCCACCTACGAGCAGTACTTC. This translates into CASSGGGATYEQYF.

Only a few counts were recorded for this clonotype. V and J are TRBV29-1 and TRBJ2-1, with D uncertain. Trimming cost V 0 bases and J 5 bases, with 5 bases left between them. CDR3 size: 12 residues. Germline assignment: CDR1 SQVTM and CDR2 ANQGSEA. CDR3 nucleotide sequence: TGCAGCGTTGAAGATGGGAACAATGAGCAGTTCTTC. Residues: CSVEDGNNEQFF.

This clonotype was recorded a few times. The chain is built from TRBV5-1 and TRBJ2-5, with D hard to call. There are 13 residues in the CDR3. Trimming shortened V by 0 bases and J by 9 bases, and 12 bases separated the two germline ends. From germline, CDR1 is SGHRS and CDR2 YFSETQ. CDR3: CASSLGRRQAQYF. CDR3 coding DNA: TGCGCCAGCAGCTTGGGGCGGCGGCAGGCCCAGTACTTC.

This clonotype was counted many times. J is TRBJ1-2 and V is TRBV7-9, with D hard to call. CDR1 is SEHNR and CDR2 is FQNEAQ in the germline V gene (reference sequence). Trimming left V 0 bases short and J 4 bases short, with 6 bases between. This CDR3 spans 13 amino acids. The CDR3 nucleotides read TGTGCCAGCAGCTTAGCTACCTCCTATGGCTACACCTTC. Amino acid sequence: CASSLATSYGYTF. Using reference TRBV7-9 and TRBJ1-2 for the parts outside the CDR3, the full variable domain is DTGVSQNPRHKITKRGQNVTFRCDPISEHNRLYWYRQTLGQGPEFLTYFQNEAQLEKSRLLSDRFSAERPKGSFSTLEIQRTEQGDSAMYLCASSLATSYGYTFGSGTRLTVV.

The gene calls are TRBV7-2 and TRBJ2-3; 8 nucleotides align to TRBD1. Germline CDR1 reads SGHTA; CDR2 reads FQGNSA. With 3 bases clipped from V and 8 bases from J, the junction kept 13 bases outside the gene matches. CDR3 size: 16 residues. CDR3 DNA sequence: TGTGCCAGCAGCTTCGCCCGAACAGGGGGGTCAGGTACGCAGTATTTT. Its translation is CASSFARTGGSGTQYF.

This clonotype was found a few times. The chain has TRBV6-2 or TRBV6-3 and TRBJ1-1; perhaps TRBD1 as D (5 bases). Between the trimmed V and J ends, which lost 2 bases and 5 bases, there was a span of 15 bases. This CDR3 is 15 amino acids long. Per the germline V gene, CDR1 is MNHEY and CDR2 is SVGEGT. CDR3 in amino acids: CASSYPMSGRTEAFF. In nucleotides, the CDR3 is TGTGCCAGCAGTTACCCAATGTCAGGGCGGACTGAAGCTTTCTTT.

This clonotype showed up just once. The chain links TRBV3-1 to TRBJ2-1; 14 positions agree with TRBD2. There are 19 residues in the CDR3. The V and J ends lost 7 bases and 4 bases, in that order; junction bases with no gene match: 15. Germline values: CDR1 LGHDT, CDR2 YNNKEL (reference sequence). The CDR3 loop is CASKQGGTSGSTTYNEQFF. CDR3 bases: TGTGCCAGCAAACAAGGGGGGACTAGCGGGAGCACCACATACAATGAGCAGTTCTTC.